Included here is one T cell receptor (beta chain) sequence, with context. The sample originates from a study of cytomegalovirus exposure and HLA in healthy donors. 60 Vbeta and 13 Jbeta primers were used in PCR. The assay was immunoSEQ multiplex PCR, and TCRdb's table has in-frame clones only and misses some. The data show 95,000 to 150,000 clones, approximately 80% seen once. CDR1 and CDR2 (germline): LGHNA, YNFKEQ. The CDR3 loop spans 17 amino acids. V lost 5 bases and J lost 1; bases outside the gene matches: 11. This sequence was found in a woman aged 40-49 years in good health and CMV-seropositive. The sample was PBMCs. V and J are TRBV4-2 and TRBJ1-1; 9 nucleotides align to TRBD1. The CDR3 here is CASSRGVWGQGNTEAFF. For the CDR3, the DNA is TGTGCCAGCAGCAGGGGGGTCTGGGGACAGGGGAACACTGAAGCTTTCTTT.